The next 18 T cell receptor beta chains were all read from a single sample in a study of T cell changes during pregnancy in multiple sclerosis. The repertoire was sequenced with immunoSEQ multiplex PCR; TCRdb's copy has only in-frame clones and lacks some. The sample consists of about 15,000 clones, 95% to 97% of them appearing once. Here the sequenced sample was peripheral blood, taken in the third trimester of pregnancy. These TCRs come from a female donor with multiple sclerosis, enrolled in a pregnancy study.

V is TRBV5-1 and J is TRBJ1-1; possible D gene TRBD1, 5 bases. Per germline, CDR1 SGHRS and CDR2 YFSETQ. The CDR3 extends over 14 amino acids. Trimming removed 4 bases from V and 1 base from J, with 11 bases in between. CDR3 sequence reads: CASSLYTGNTEAFF. The CDR3 DNA reads as TGCGCCAGCAGCCTATACACAGGGAACACTGAAGCTTTCTTT.

The genes are TRBV2 and TRBJ2-7, with TRBD2 matching 7 bases. The V gene end was trimmed by 8 bases and the J gene end by 5 bases; junction bases not matched to a gene: 15. From germline, CDR1 is SNHLY and CDR2 FYNNEI. This CDR3 is built from 15 residues. The DNA of the CDR3 is TGTGCCAGCGGGGTGAATACGGGGAGGGTACACGAGCAGTACTTC. It translates to CASGVNTGRVHEQYF.

V and J are TRBV5-4 and TRBJ2-3, with a tentative D call TRBD1 (5 bases). Germline lookup yields CDR1 SGHNT and CDR2 YYREEE (reference sequence). The CDR3 contains 13 residues. V was trimmed by 5 bases and J by 2 bases, leaving 9 bases between them. The CDR3 bases are TGTGCCAGCAGAGGGGATTTCACAGATACGCAGTATTTT. Translating it yields CASRGDFTDTQYF.

The chain couples TRBV29-1 to TRBJ2-3, with 10 positions matching TRBD1. CDR1 is SQVTM and CDR2 is ANQGSEA in the germline V gene. The CDR3 runs to 14 residues. V lost 7 bases and J lost 1; bases outside the gene matches: 5. CDR3 sequence reads: CSGGTGAGTDTQYF. The CDR3 nucleotides read TGCAGCGGGGGGACAGGGGCGGGCACAGATACGCAGTATTTT.

The V call is TRBV5-1, the J call TRBJ2-7, with TRBD2 as a possible D gene (5 bases). This CDR3 is built from 14 residues. Trimming took off 4 bases at V and 4 bases at J, with 15 bases between the two ends. The V gene's germline CDR1 is SGHRS and CDR2 YFSETQ. The CDR3 loop reads CASSPAGGLYEQYF. For the CDR3, the DNA is TGCGCCAGCAGCCCCGCTGGAGGACTGTACGAGCAGTACTTC.

The chain carries TRBV4-1 and TRBJ1-1; D possibly corresponds to TRBD1 (5 bases). This CDR3 region has 16 residues. The V and J ends lost 3 bases and 1 base respectively, with 15 bases between them. Germline CDR1 MGHRA, CDR2 YSYEKL. CDR3 nucleotide sequence: TGCGCCAGCAGCCACGGGGGTAGCGGGTGGAACACTGAAGCTTTCTTT. Residues: CASSHGGSGWNTEAFF.

The chain is built from TRBV10-3 and TRBJ1-1; D uncertain. Trimming pared 3 bases from V and 4 bases from J, leaving 21 bases between. CDR1 and CDR2 from the germline V gene are ENHRY and SYGVKD. CDR3 length: 17 residues. For the CDR3, the DNA is TGTGCCATCAGTGACAAGTATTTCGGGGTCACGGCCACTGAAGCTTTCTTT. It translates to CAISDKYFGVTATEAFF.

The CDR3 sequence is CASSPPRGTGATHRTEAFF. CDR3 sequence (DNA): TGTGCCAGCTCACCACCACGGGGGACAGGGGCTACCCATCGGACTGAAGCTTTCTTT. The chain carries TRBV18 and TRBJ1-1, with 10 positions matching TRBD1. The ends lost 0 bases at V and 5 bases at J; junction bases unmatched: 15. Germline V gene data show CDR1 as KGHSH and CDR2 as LQKENI. This CDR3 is 19 amino acids long.

The V and J genes are TRBV12-5 and TRBJ2-2, with 9 bases identical to TRBD1. The CDR3 has 17 residues. Unmatched junction bases numbered 10, after V lost 2 bases and J lost 6 bases. From germline, CDR1 is LGHNT and CDR2 FRNRAP. The CDR3 sequence: CASGLIQKRTGAGELFF. As DNA, the CDR3 is TGTGCTAGTGGTTTGATACAAAAACGGACAGGGGCCGGGGAGCTGTTTTTT. The whole variable domain, remainder taken from reference TRBV12-5 and TRBJ2-2, is DARVTQTPRHKVTEMGQEVTMRCQPILGHNTVFWYRQTMMQGLELLAYFRNRAPLDDSGMPKDRFSAEMPDATLATLKIQPSEPRDSAVYFCASGLIQKRTGAGELFFGEGSRLTVL.

The rearrangement links TRBV19 to TRBJ2-1; the match to TRBD1 covers 8 bases. V shed 1 base, J shed 12 bases, and the junction held 5 bases outside the gene matches. The CDR3 consists of 13 residues. Germline loops: CDR1 LNHDA, CDR2 SQIVND (reference sequence). CDR3 sequence: CASSIVRQGAQFF. The CDR3 region has the DNA TGTGCCAGTAGTATAGTCAGGCAGGGGGCGCAGTTCTTC.

The table lists this clone with a count of one. The chain uses TRBV14 and TRBJ2-3, with 9 bases identical to TRBD2. The CDR3 consists of 17 residues. Germline CDR1 is SGHDN and CDR2 is FVKESK. The trim removed 3 bases at V and 4 bases at J, leaving 11 bases unmatched. The CDR3 DNA sequence: TGTGCCAGCAGCCAGGGTCCCGGGACTAGCTCGGCAGATACGCAGTATTTT. Its translation: CASSQGPGTSSADTQYF. Full variable domain (outside the CDR3, taken from reference TRBV14 and TRBJ2-3): EAGVTQFPSHSVIEKGQTVTLRCDPISGHDNLYWYRRVMGKEIKFLLHFVKESKQDESGMPNNRFLAERTGGTYSTLKVQPAELEDSGVYFCASSQGPGTSSADTQYFGPGTRLTVL.

The rearrangement uses TRBV2 and TRBJ2-5; 9 positions match TRBD1. J was trimmed by 4 bases and V by 6 bases; bases with no gene match: 0. The CDR3 contains 12 residues. The germline V gene has CDR1 SNHLY and CDR2 FYNNEI. The CDR3 nucleotides are TGTGCCAGCAGGGGACAGGGAGAGACCCAGTACTTC. Amino acid sequence: CASRGQGETQYF.

The chain combines TRBV9 with TRBJ2-6, with no clear D. The germline V gene has CDR1 SGDLS and CDR2 YYNGEE. V was pared by 0 bases and J by 0 bases, with 7 bases between. The length of the CDR3 is 16 residues. The CDR3 sequence is CASSVVKSSGANVLTF. CDR3 nucleotides: TGTGCCAGCAGCGTAGTGAAGAGCTCTGGGGCCAACGTCCTGACTTTC. The variable domain in full, completed from reference TRBV9 and TRBJ2-6, reads DSGVTQTPKHLITATGQRVTLRCSPRSGDLSVYWYQQSLDQGLQFLIQYYNGEERAKGNILERFSAQQFPDLHSELNLSSLELGDSALYFCASSVVKSSGANVLTFGAGSRLTVL.

This chain links TRBV19 with TRBJ1-5, with D unresolved. CDR3 length equals 17 residues. Germline CDR1 is LNHDA and CDR2 is SQIVND (reference sequence). Trimming pared 0 bases from V and 5 bases from J, leaving 17 bases between. The CDR3 spells CASSIDLPPVPYQPQHF. The CDR3 DNA reads as TGTGCCAGTAGTATAGATCTTCCCCCGGTGCCATATCAGCCCCAGCATTTT.

The J gene is TRBJ1-1, the V gene TRBV28; D gene uncertain. The CDR3 is 16 residues long. With 10 bases removed from V and 2 bases from J, the gap between germline ends came to 23 bases. Germline values: CDR1 MDHEN, CDR2 SYDVKM. CDR3 region: CATFYGQHKLNTEAFF. CDR3 nucleotides: TGTGCCACCTTTTATGGGCAGCACAAGTTAAACACTGAAGCTTTCTTT.

The V call is TRBV19, the J call TRBJ2-2; D gene ambiguous. CDR1 is LNHDA and CDR2 is SQIVND in the germline V gene (reference sequence). CDR3 length: 14 residues. Trimming took off 3 bases at V and 5 bases at J, with 10 bases between the two ends. The chain's CDR3 is CASSIPSRTGELFF. The CDR3 bases are TGTGCCAGTAGTATCCCATCGCGGACCGGGGAGCTGTTTTTT.

The V call is TRBV6-5, the J call TRBJ2-1; TRBD2 matches 8 bases. The CDR3 contains 14 residues. J gave up 9 bases and V 8 bases, and 12 bases lay outside the gene matches. Germline V gene data show CDR1 as MNHEY and CDR2 as SVGAGI. The CDR3 DNA reads as TGTGCCAGCTCTTCCGGGACTAGTGGGGGTGAGCAGTTCTTC. Encoded protein: CASSSGTSGGEQFF.

The chain carries TRBV5-1 and TRBJ2-7; maybe TRBD1 (8 bases). Trimming took 5 bases from V and 3 from J, leaving 18 bases between them. This CDR3 contains 15 residues. Germline V gene data show CDR1 as SGHRS and CDR2 as YFSETQ. CDR3 protein: CASRKTGEGFYEQYF. The CDR3 coding sequence is TGCGCCAGCAGGAAGACAGGGGAGGGCTTCTACGAGCAGTACTTC.